This is a list of T cell receptor beta chains from one sample in a study of blood T cell repertoires in COVID-19. The data were produced by immunoSEQ multiplex PCR, yet TCRdb's version contains in-frame clones alone and is incomplete. The sample yields 150,000 or so clones, about 80% seen once. The specimen was peripheral blood. Receptors were obtained from a woman of 80 years or more with acute or convalescent COVID-19. Both conserved end residues are trimmed from each CDR3.

cdr3_aa cdr3_length v_call
AIRDRGSTVSGANVLT 16 TRBV10-3
ASSITPTRDGYT 12 TRBV19
ASSLAAANTEAF 12 TRBV7-9
ASSQEISGCTGRLAGNIYEQY 21 TRBV3-1/TRBV3-2
ASSPGTGFYEQY 12 TRBV18
AISESRDEQY 10 TRBV10-3
ASSIQVTGELF 11 TRBV19
ASSVTAMNTEAF 12 TRBV18
ANSRIGTAYGYT 12 TRBV6-5
ASSYRRGSTNEKLF 14 TRBV7-6
ASSQDRVEQY 10 TRBV3-1/TRBV3-2
ASRTGTTRNEQF 12 TRBV5-1
ASSLTQGNTEAF 12 TRBV7-6
ASSHKEQGRTEAF 13 TRBV6-5
ASSYSGEGTEAF 12 TRBV6-6
ASGLARGNQPQH 12 TRBV12-5
ASSPRGQGSPRAF 13 TRBV18
ASSLVVGTGANNEQF 15 TRBV7-9
ASSVRDREENQPQH 14 TRBV5-1
ASSQVTGGRLEQY 13 TRBV3-1/TRBV3-2
ASSLEGVADTQY 12 TRBV5-1
ASSLVAAGAGGQF 13 TRBV5-1
ASSVDEARGGYGYT 14 TRBV9
SASELPGQGKSDTQY 15 TRBV20-1
ASSLASDSGNTIY 13 TRBV5-1
ASSVGQGNQPQH 12 TRBV28
ASSPGLAGQQF 11 TRBV6-5
ASSLGYGQGNYEQY 14 TRBV7-2
ASSEAPFLGYT 11 TRBV2
ATEGGRDTGELF 12 TRBV6-5
ASSQTNARGSGEAF 14 TRBV4-2
ASSRTSGKSTDTQY 14 TRBV18
ASSLVGRGPQETQY 14 TRBV7-2
ASSLDPRQGEIEAF 14 TRBV11-2
ASRVLQADGYT 11 TRBV6-5
ASSWRDSATGELF 13 TRBV7-8
ASHRDRGQETQY 12 TRBV10-3
ATRGQGAGGSEQY 13 TRBV10-3
ASSLVLAGGAEQY 13 TRBV5-1
ASSDWTSGHTDTQY 14 TRBV10-1
ASRSERLAKNIQY 13 TRBV6-6